Below are 21 T cell receptor beta chains sequenced from a single sample in a study of blood T cells in healthy people across ages. The second PCR ran about 6 to 12 cycles with a sample-barcoded 5' primer and J-beta primers. TCRdb re-analysed the 5' RACE reads in MiXCR, keeping a single row per CDR3 protein. The sample has just over 800,000 distinct CDR3 sequences; about 59% are singletons. Sequenced input: blood. All receptors derive from a man aged 25-45 years in good health.

This clonotype has at least ten counts. The chain is built from TRBV3-1 and TRBJ1-2; D gene uncertain. V was cut by 0 bases and J by 4 bases, with 9 bases left in between. Germline V gene sequence: CDR1 LGHDT, CDR2 YNNKEL (reference sequence). The CDR3 is 14 amino acids. CDR3 region: CASSQEAVRYGYTF. The DNA of the CDR3 is TGTGCCAGCAGCCAAGAGGCGGTGCGCTATGGCTACACCTTC.

The rearrangement uses TRBV11-1 and TRBJ2-7, with D perhaps TRBD1 (5 bases). The J call may be wrong; the DNA end is better matched by TRBJ2-1. Per germline, CDR1 SGHAT and CDR2 FQDESV (reference sequence). The CDR3 covers 16 residues. CDR3 coding DNA: TGTGCCAGCAGCTTATCCCGGCAGGGTATCAACAATGAGCAGTTCTTC. It specifies CASSLSRQGINNEQFF.

The chain couples TRBV5-1 to TRBJ2-3; D is ambiguous. V shed 10 bases and J shed 0 bases, with 18 bases lying between them. The CDR3 length is 15 residues. Per germline, CDR1 SGHRS and CDR2 YFSETQ. CDR3 loop: CAESNQGSSTDTQYF. CDR3 sequence (DNA): TGCGCCGAGTCGAATCAAGGCTCTAGCACAGATACGCAGTATTTT.

The genes are TRBV2 and TRBJ2-3, with D maybe TRBD2 (5 bases). V dropped 8 bases and J dropped 6 bases, with 15 bases sitting between them. The germline V gene has CDR1 SNHLY and CDR2 FYNNEI. This CDR3 has 13 amino acids. DNA for the CDR3: TGTGCCAGCCTCGACGGGGTCAGCGATACGCAGTATTTT. It translates to CASLDGVSDTQYF.

V usage is TRBV6-1 and J usage is TRBJ1-2, with D unclear. This CDR3 is built from 14 residues. V lost 0 bases and J lost 8, with 13 bases in between. The germline gives CDR1 MNHNS, CDR2 SASEGT. CDR3 sequence: CASSEARSGLGYTF. The CDR3 bases are TGTGCCAGCAGTGAAGCGAGGTCGGGGTTAGGCTACACCTTC.

The V gene is TRBV9, the J gene TRBJ2-2, with 8 bases fitting TRBD2. Germline CDR1 SGDLS, CDR2 YYNGEE. Trimming cost V 6 bases and J 4 bases; bases outside gene matches: 2. The CDR3 covers 13 residues. CDR3 nucleotide sequence: TGTGCCAGCACGAGCGGGGGCACCGGGGAGCTGTTTTTT. Translated: CASTSGGTGELFF. Together with reference TRBV9 and TRBJ2-2, the CDR3 gives the full variable domain: DSGVTQTPKHLITATGQRVTLRCSPRSGDLSVYWYQQSLDQGLQFLIQYYNGEERAKGNILERFSAQQFPDLHSELNLSSLELGDSALYFCASTSGGTGELFFGEGSRLTVL.

The V and J genes are TRBV29-1 and TRBJ2-7; no definite D call. CDR3 size: 11 residues. The V end was cut by 3 bases, the J end by 3 bases, with 6 bases between. CDR1 SQVTM and CDR2 ANQGSEA come from the germline V gene. The CDR3 DNA follows: TGCAGCGTTGACGGCGGCTACGAGCAGTACTTC. Protein sequence: CSVDGGYEQYF.

This clonotype showed up many times. The V and J genes are TRBV24-1 and TRBJ2-7; the D gene is possibly TRBD1 (8 bases). Between the trimmed V and J ends, which lost 3 bases and 4 bases, there was a span of 15 bases. Per germline, CDR1 KGHDR and CDR2 SFDVKD. There are 15 residues in the CDR3. The DNA of the CDR3 is TGTGCCACCAGTGATCCGCACAGGGGGGGTTACGAGCAGTACTTC. It yields the protein CATSDPHRGGYEQYF.

The rearrangement uses TRBV9 and TRBJ2-7; D gene ambiguous. The CDR3 has 16 residues. V lost 0 bases to trimming and J lost 0 bases, with 13 bases between them. Germline CDR1 reads SGDLS; CDR2 reads YYNGEE. The CDR3 DNA reads TGTGCCAGCAGCGTAGAACCCGGATCACACTCCTACGAGCAGTACTTC. It is translated as CASSVEPGSHSYEQYF.

Regarding this clonotype: Sequence at one end of the junction differs from germline and may be a read error. The chain links TRBV20-1 to TRBJ2-3; tentatively, D is TRBD2 (6 bases). The CDR3 runs 14 residues. The V gene's germline CDR1 is DFQATT and CDR2 SNEGSKA (reference sequence). CDR3 coding DNA: TGCTCCCCTATGGGGGGAACTAGCACAGATACACAGTATTTT. Its protein is CSPMGGTSTDTQYF.

Turning to this clonotype: The junction and the germline gene differ at one end; a read error may be behind it. This chain uses TRBV7-9 with TRBJ1-2; TRBD1 agrees at 8 bases. CDR1 is SEHNR, CDR2 FQNEAQ, per germline (reference sequence). This CDR3 has 16 amino acids. The CDR3 region has the DNA TGTGCCAGCGGCTTGTTTCCGGACAGGGCGAGCTATGGCTACACCTTC. This codes for CASGLFPDRASYGYTF.

This chain uses TRBV10-3 with TRBJ2-5; 12 nucleotides align to TRBD2. The CDR3 contains 16 residues. Germline V gene sequence: CDR1 ENHRY, CDR2 SYGVKD. Trimming took 4 bases from V and 5 from J; bases not matched to a gene: 8. The CDR3 DNA follows: TGTGCCATCAGTGGGGCGCGGACTAGCGGGGACGAGACCCAGTACTTC. Protein: CAISGARTSGDETQYF.

This clonotype has a handful of counts. V usage is TRBV7-9 and J usage is TRBJ1-2, with 8 bases matching TRBD1. The CDR3 covers 14 residues. V shed 5 bases, J shed 4 bases, and the junction held 6 bases outside the gene matches. Per the germline V gene, CDR1 is SEHNR and CDR2 is FQNEAQ (reference sequence). CDR3 DNA: TGTGCCAGCAGCCAAGCCCAGGGGGCCTATGGCTACACCTTC. Translated, it gives CASSQAQGAYGYTF.

This clonotype was detected once. The V gene is TRBV6-5, the J gene TRBJ2-1; D gene ambiguous. This CDR3 spans 13 amino acids. Germline loops: CDR1 MNHEY, CDR2 SVGAGI. The V end was cut by 0 bases, the J end by 5 bases, with 5 bases between. CDR3 sequence: CASSYSSHNEQFF. CDR3 nucleotide sequence: TGTGCCAGCAGTTACTCGAGTCACAATGAGCAGTTCTTC.

The genes are TRBV7-2 and TRBJ2-7, with 14 bases fitting TRBD2. The end of the DNA fits TRBJ2-5 better, so the J call may be wrong. The CDR3 is 15 residues long. The germline CDR1 and CDR2 sequences are SGHTA and FQGNSA. The CDR3 spells CASSLTSGGAGTQYF. The CDR3 DNA sequence: TGTGCCAGCAGCTTGACTAGCGGGGGGGCCGGGACCCAGTACTTC.

This clonotype has a handful of counts. This chain joins TRBV29-1 and TRBJ2-5; a weak D match, TRBD1 (6 bases). Trimming pared 0 bases from V and 1 base from J, leaving 9 bases between. Germline CDR1 is SQVTM and CDR2 is ANQGSEA. This CDR3 is built from 14 residues. The CDR3 sequence is CSVEDGQSQETQYF. As DNA, the CDR3 is TGCAGCGTTGAAGACGGACAGAGCCAAGAGACCCAGTACTTC.

This clonotype was seen a few times. The V gene is TRBV29-1, the J gene TRBJ2-1; no definite D call. Trimming removed 0 bases at V and 2 bases at J, with 11 bases between. CDR3 length: 15 residues. Germline CDR1 SQVTM, CDR2 ANQGSEA. This chain's CDR3 is CSVEDRTPAYNEQFF. The CDR3 DNA sequence: TGCAGCGTTGAAGATCGGACGCCGGCCTACAATGAGCAGTTCTTC.

In regard to this clonotype: One end of the junction varies from germline; a read error may be responsible. The chain joins TRBV9 to TRBJ2-1; 7 bases are shared with TRBD2. CDR1 and CDR2 from the germline V gene are SGDLS and YYNGEE. The CDR3 has 14 amino acids. The CDR3 protein is CASSAGETYNGQFF. In DNA, the CDR3 is TGTGCCAGCAGTGCGGGGGAGACCTACAATGGGCAGTTCTTC. Using reference TRBV9 and TRBJ2-1 for the parts outside the CDR3, the full variable domain is DSGVTQTPKHLITATGQRVTLRCSPRSGDLSVYWYQQSLDQGLQFLIQYYNGEERAKGNILERFSAQQFPDLHSELNLSSLELGDSALYFCASSAGETYNGQFFGPGTRLTVL.

This CDR3 reads CASSLVRLGIETQYF. The CDR3 DNA follows: TGTGCCAGCAGCTTAGTGAGACTAGGTATAGAGACCCAGTACTTC. The chain combines TRBV7-2 with TRBJ2-5; possibly TRBD2 for D (6 bases). V gave up 1 base and J gave up 4 bases, with 13 bases separating them. CDR1 and CDR2 (germline): SGHTA, FQGNSA. CDR3 length equals 15 residues.

In this sample, this clonotype turned up a few times. The chain employs TRBV18 and TRBJ2-4; a weak D match, TRBD1 (5 bases). Matching the DNA end better, TRBJ2-7 makes the J call doubtful. CDR1 KGHSH and CDR2 LQKENI come from the germline V gene. The CDR3 contains 11 residues. This chain's CDR3 is CASQGSGEQYF. In DNA, the CDR3 is TGTGCCAGCCAGGGAAGTGGCGAGCAGTACTTC.

This chain joins TRBV27 and TRBJ2-5, with 7 bases aligning to TRBD2. Germline V gives CDR1 MNHEY, CDR2 SMNVEV (reference sequence). The CDR3 runs 16 residues. Trimming cost V 3 bases and J 11 bases; bases outside gene matches: 18. CDR3 loop: CASSFSPRAGYNEQYF. The CDR3 DNA reads as TGTGCCAGCAGTTTCAGCCCAAGAGCGGGGTACAATGAGCAGTACTTC.